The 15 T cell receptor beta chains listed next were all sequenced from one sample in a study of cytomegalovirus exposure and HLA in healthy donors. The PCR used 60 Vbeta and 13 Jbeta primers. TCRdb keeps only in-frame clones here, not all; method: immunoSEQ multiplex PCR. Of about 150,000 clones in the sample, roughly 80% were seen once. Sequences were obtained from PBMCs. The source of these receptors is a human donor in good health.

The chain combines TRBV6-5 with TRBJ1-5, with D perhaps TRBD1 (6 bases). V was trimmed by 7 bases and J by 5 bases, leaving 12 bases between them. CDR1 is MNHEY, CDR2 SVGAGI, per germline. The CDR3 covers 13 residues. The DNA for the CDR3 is TGTGCCAGCAAACAGGGATCCCATCAGCCCCAGCATTTT. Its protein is CASKQGSHQPQHF.

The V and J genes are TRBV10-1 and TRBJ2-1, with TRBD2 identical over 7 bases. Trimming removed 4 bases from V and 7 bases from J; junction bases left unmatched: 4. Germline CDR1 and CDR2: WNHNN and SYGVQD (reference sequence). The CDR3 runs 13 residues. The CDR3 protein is CASSVSGGNEQFF. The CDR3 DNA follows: TGCGCCAGCAGTGTGTCCGGGGGGAATGAGCAGTTCTTC.

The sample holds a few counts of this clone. CDR3 sequence (DNA): TGTGCCAGTAGTAGGGGCAGGGATCATCCTTACGAGCAGTACTTC. Translated, it gives CASSRGRDHPYEQYF. The rearrangement joins TRBV19 to TRBJ2-7; D is perhaps TRBD1 (5 bases). Germline CDR1 and CDR2: LNHDA and SQIVND (reference sequence). V gave up 4 bases and J gave up 4 bases, with 17 bases separating them. There are 15 residues in the CDR3.

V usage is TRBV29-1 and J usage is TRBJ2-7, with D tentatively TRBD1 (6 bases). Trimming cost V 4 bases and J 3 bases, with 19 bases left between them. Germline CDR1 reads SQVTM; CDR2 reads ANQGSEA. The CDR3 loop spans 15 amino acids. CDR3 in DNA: TGCAGCGTTGTGGCTTACAGGGATTTGCACTACGAGCAGTACTTC. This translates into CSVVAYRDLHYEQYF.

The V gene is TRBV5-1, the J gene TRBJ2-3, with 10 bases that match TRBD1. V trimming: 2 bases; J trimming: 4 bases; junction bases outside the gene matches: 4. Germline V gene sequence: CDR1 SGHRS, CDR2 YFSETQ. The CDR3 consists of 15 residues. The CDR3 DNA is TGCGCCAGCAGCTTTGACAGGGGGCAGGCAGATACGCAGTATTTT. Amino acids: CASSFDRGQADTQYF.

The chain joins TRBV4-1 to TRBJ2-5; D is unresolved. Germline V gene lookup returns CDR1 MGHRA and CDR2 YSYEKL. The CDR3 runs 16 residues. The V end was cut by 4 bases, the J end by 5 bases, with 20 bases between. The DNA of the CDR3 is TGCGCCAGCAGCCGTACCCTCACCGGGTCCGAGGAGACCCAGTACTTC. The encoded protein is CASSRTLTGSEETQYF.

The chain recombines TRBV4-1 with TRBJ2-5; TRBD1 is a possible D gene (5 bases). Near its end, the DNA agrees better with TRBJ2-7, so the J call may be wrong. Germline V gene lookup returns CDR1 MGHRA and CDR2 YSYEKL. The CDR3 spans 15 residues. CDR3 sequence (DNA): TGCGCCAGCAGCACACAGGTAATTGGTGGCTACGAGCAGTACTTC. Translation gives CASSTQVIGGYEQYF.

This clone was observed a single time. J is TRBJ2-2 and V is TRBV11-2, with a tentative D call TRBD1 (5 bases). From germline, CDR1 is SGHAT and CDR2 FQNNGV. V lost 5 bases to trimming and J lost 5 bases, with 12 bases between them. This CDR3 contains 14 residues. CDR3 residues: CASSRVRVTGELFF. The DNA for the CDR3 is TGTGCCAGCAGCCGCGTCAGGGTGACCGGGGAGCTGTTTTTT.

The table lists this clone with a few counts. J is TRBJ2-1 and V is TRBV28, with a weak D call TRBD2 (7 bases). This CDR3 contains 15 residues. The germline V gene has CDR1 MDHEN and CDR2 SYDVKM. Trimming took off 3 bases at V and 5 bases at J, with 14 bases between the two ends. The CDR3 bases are TGTGCCAGCAGTTTTTTAGAGGGGGGGGACAATGAGCAGTTCTTC. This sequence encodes CASSFLEGGDNEQFF.

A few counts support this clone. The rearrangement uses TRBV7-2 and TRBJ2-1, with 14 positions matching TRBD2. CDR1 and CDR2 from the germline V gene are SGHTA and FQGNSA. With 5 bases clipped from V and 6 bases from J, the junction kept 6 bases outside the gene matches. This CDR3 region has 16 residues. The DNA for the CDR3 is TGTGCCAGCAGCCGGCGGACTAGCGGGAGGAGCAATGAGCAGTTCTTC. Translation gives CASSRRTSGRSNEQFF.

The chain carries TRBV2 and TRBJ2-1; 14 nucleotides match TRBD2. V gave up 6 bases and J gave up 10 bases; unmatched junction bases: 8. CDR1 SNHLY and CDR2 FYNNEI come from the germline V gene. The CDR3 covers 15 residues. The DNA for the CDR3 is TGTGCCAGCAGAACACGGACTAGCGGGAGGTACGAGCAGTTCTTC. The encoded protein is CASRTRTSGRYEQFF.

CDR3 protein: CASILTGQIEAFF. The CDR3 coding sequence is TGTGCCAGCATCCTCACGGGACAGATTGAAGCTTTCTTT. The chain joins TRBV28 to TRBJ1-1; TRBD1 matches 7 bases. CDR1 is MDHEN, CDR2 SYDVKM, per germline. The CDR3 has 13 amino acids. Unmatched junction bases numbered 9, after V lost 7 bases and J lost 7 bases.

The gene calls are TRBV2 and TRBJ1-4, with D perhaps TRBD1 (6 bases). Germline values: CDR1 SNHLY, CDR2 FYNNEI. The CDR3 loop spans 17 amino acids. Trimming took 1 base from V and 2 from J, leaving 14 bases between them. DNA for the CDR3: TGTGCCAGCAGTGAAGACAGGGCTTTTGGTACTAATGAAAAACTGTTTTTT. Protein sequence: CASSEDRAFGTNEKLFF.

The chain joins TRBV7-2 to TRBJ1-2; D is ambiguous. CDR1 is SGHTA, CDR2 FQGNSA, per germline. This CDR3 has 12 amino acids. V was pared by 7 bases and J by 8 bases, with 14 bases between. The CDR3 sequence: CASKEGVNGYTF. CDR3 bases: TGTGCCAGCAAGGAGGGAGTAAACGGCTACACCTTC.

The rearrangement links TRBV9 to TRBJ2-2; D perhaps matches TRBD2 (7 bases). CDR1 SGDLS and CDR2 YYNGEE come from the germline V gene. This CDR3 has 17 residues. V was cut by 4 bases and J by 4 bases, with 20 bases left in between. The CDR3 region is CASSNRGGGAGTGELFF. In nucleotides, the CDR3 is TGTGCCAGCAGCAACCGGGGAGGGGGTGCGGGCACCGGGGAGCTGTTTTTT.